Below, one T cell receptor (beta chain) is given with its context. Its cognate antigen is unknown. This specimen comes from a study of shared clonotypes between healthy human individuals. Running of the assay took place at deep level. Only in-frame clones appear in the TCRdb table, and some are missing; sequencing was by immunoSEQ multiplex PCR. This sample yields about 2.4 million clones, of which around 94% are seen a single time; over 0.12% belongs to the top ten. The CDR3 is 14 residues long. Per the germline V gene, CDR1 is SGHAT and CDR2 is FQNNGV. The germline V and J ends were trimmed by 5 bases and 5 bases, with 15 bases remaining between them. Study-level results: Sampling included only blood; tissue repertoires likely differ.

Sequenced material: naive CD4+ T cells sorted from blood. As for subset: CD45RA+ positively selected. The V and J genes are TRBV11-2 and TRBJ2-5; possible D gene TRBD1, 6 bases. This TCR derives from a man younger than 35 in good health. The CDR3 nucleotides are TGTGCCAGCAGCCCCCCAACAGGGTACGAGACCCAGTACTTC. Protein product: CASSPPTGYETQYF.